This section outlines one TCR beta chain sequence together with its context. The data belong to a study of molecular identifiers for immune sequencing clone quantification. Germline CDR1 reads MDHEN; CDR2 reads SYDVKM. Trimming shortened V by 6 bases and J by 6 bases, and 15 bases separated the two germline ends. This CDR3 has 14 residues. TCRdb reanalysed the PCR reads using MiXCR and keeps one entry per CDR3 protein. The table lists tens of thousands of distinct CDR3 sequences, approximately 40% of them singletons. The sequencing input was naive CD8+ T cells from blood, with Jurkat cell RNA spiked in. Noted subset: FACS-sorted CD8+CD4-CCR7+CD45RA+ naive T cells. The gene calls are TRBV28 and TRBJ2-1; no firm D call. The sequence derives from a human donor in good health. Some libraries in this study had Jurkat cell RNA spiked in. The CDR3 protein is CASRHPDWFNEQFF. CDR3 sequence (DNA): TGTGCCAGCAGACACCCTGACTGGTTCAATGAGCAGTTCTTC.